Presented here are 32 T cell receptor beta chains from one specimen sequenced in a study of breast tumors, draining lymph nodes, adjacent tissues. One entry per CDR3 protein, called by TCRdb with MiXCR from the multiplex PCR reads. The data show about 12,000 distinct CDR3 sequences, under 80% seen once. Sequencing input: tumor-adjacent breast tissue. Receptor source: a female donor with breast cancer. Some clones in this sample may be carry-over from other donors' samples.

The chain carries TRBV30 and TRBJ2-7, with a weak D call TRBD2 (6 bases). Germline V lookup: CDR1 GTSNPN, CDR2 SVGIG (reference sequence). Trimming took 5 bases from V and 2 from J, leaving 10 bases between them. The CDR3 covers 12 residues. For the CDR3, the DNA is TGTGCCTGGGGTAGCGGACCCTACGAGCAGTACTTC. Translated, it gives CAWGSGPYEQYF.

This clonotype came up a few times. This chain links TRBV7-2 with TRBJ2-7, with 7 positions matching TRBD1. After removal of 5 bases from V and 2 bases from J, the junction contained 9 bases not matched to a gene. CDR3 length: 15 amino acids. The germline V gene has CDR1 SGHTA and CDR2 FQGNSA. The CDR3 loop reads CASSPMDRSTYEQYF. CDR3 bases: TGTGCCAGCAGCCCCATGGACAGGTCGACCTACGAGCAGTACTTC.

As regards this clonotype: Compared with germline, one end of the junction differs, possibly owing to a read error. In DNA form, the CDR3 reads TGCAGTACTAGGCGGGGGGTCCAAGAGACCCAGTACTTC. It specifies CSTRRGVQETQYF. The chain is built from TRBV20-1 and TRBJ2-5, with 8 bases fitting TRBD2. This CDR3 contains 13 residues. The germline V gene encodes CDR1 DFQATT and CDR2 SNEGSKA (reference sequence).

The chain recombines TRBV6-4 with TRBJ1-1; D remains unclear. Germline V lookup: CDR1 MRHNA, CDR2 SNTAGT. The V and J ends lost 7 bases and 0 bases respectively, with 9 bases between them. CDR3 length: 13 amino acids. CDR3 coding DNA: TGTGCCAGCAAGGACTCGATGAACACTGAAGCTTTCTTT. Translation gives CASKDSMNTEAFF.

The chain is built from TRBV2 and TRBJ1-6, with 8 bases that match TRBD1. The J segment lost 7 bases and the V segment lost 2 bases, leaving 7 bases of the junction unmatched. CDR3 size: 16 residues. Germline V gene sequence: CDR1 SNHLY, CDR2 FYNNEI. This CDR3 reads CASSEWQGATNSPLHF. The CDR3 DNA follows: TGTGCCAGCAGTGAATGGCAGGGGGCGACGAATTCACCCCTCCACTTT.

This clonotype was counted at least ten times. The V gene is TRBV3-1, the J gene TRBJ1-5; D is uncertain. Trimming cost V 2 bases and J 4 bases, with 3 bases left between them. Germline CDR1 reads LGHDT; CDR2 reads YNNKEL (reference sequence). This CDR3 is built from 12 residues. CDR3 bases: TGTGCCAGCAGCCAACAAAATCAGCCCCAGCATTTT. Its translation is CASSQQNQPQHF. Full variable domain (rest looked up from reference TRBV3-1 and TRBJ1-5): DTAVSQTPKYLVTQMGNDKSIKCEQNLGHDTMYWYKQDSKKFLKIMFSYNNKELIINETVPNRFSPKSPDKAHLNLHINSLELGDSAVYFCASSQQNQPQHFGDGTRLSIL.

This clonotype was seen a few times. The V gene is TRBV18, the J gene TRBJ1-3; perhaps TRBD1 as D (6 bases). Germline V gene data show CDR1 as KGHSH and CDR2 as LQKENI. Trimming left V 8 bases short and J 3 bases short, with 14 bases between. This CDR3 has 14 residues. The chain's CDR3 is CASRGQSSGNTIYF. The CDR3 nucleotides read TGTGCCAGCCGTGGACAGTCGAGTGGAAACACCATATATTTT. The entire variable domain, with the rest obtained from reference TRBV18 and TRBJ1-3, is as follows: NAGVMQNPRHLVRRRGQEARLRCSPMKGHSHVYWYRQLPEEGLKFMVYLQKENIIDESGMPKERFSAEFPKEGPSILRIQQVVRGDSAAYFCASRGQSSGNTIYFGEGSWLTVV.

This clonotype was found many times. J is TRBJ2-1 and V is TRBV13; D might be TRBD1 or TRBD2, each matching 5 bases. The CDR3 has 15 amino acids. Germline V gene data show CDR1 as PRHDT and CDR2 as FYEKMQ (reference sequence). The V and J ends lost 0 bases and 4 bases respectively, with 10 bases between them. CDR3 sequence: CASSLGGDGYNEQFF. The CDR3 DNA reads as TGTGCCAGCAGCTTAGGTGGGGACGGATACAATGAGCAGTTCTTC.

The CDR3 spells CASMKWGLAASSSYEQYF. The CDR3 DNA reads as TGTGCCAGCATGAAGTGGGGACTAGCGGCGTCGAGCTCCTACGAGCAGTACTTC. This chain uses TRBV6-1 with TRBJ2-7, with 11 bases lining up with TRBD2. This CDR3 has 18 residues. Germline V gene sequence: CDR1 MNHNS, CDR2 SASEGT. The V segment lost 7 bases and the J segment 0 bases; nucleotides outside the gene matches: 14.

This clonotype has at least ten counts. The chain employs TRBV3-2 and TRBJ2-5. TRBV3-2 is a recognized pseudogene. This CDR3 is built from 13 residues. The CDR3 is CASIVREQETQYF. The CDR3 nucleotides are TGTGCCAGCATCGTGCGAGAACAAGAGACCCAGTACTTC.

V and J are TRBV2 and TRBJ2-7; 8 bases align to TRBD2. Trimming cost V 6 bases and J 0 bases; bases outside gene matches: 10. This CDR3 comprises 16 residues. CDR1 SNHLY and CDR2 FYNNEI come from the germline V gene. This CDR3 reads CASREASGGSSYEQYF. The DNA of the CDR3 is TGTGCCAGCAGGGAGGCGTCGGGGGGGAGCTCCTACGAGCAGTACTTC.

By sample fraction, this clonotype is medium-sized. This rearrangement joins TRBV6-6 to TRBJ2-7; 8 positions agree with TRBD1. The V gene end was trimmed by 7 bases and the J gene end by 6 bases; junction bases not matched to a gene: 8. Germline-derived CDR1 and CDR2 are MNHNY and SVGAGI (reference sequence). The CDR3 is made up of 13 amino acids. Written as DNA, the CDR3 is TGTGCCAGCACTAACAGGGGGACGGGCGAGCAGTACTTC. It is translated as CASTNRGTGEQYF.

The chain uses TRBV20-1 and TRBJ1-6; 10 nucleotides match TRBD1. Looked up from germline, CDR1 is DFQATT and CDR2 is SNEGSKA (reference sequence). The V segment lost 3 bases and the J segment 8 bases; nucleotides outside the gene matches: 16. The CDR3 has 18 amino acids. CDR3 region: CSARDRGRIDVYDSPLHF. The CDR3 DNA is TGCAGTGCTAGGGACAGGGGGAGAATCGATGTATATGATTCACCCCTCCACTTT.

J is TRBJ2-1 and V is TRBV5-1; D is possibly TRBD1 (5 bases). This CDR3 spans 12 amino acids. Germline V gene lookup returns CDR1 SGHRS and CDR2 YFSETQ. The germline V and J ends were trimmed by 5 bases and 6 bases, with 9 bases remaining between them. CDR3 DNA: TGCGCCAGCAGAGACAGCGCCAATGAGCAGTTCTTC. This gives the protein CASRDSANEQFF.

The CDR3 DNA reads TGCAGTGCCTTGGGGAGGAGGGACAACACAGATACGCAGTATTTT. It translates to CSALGRRDNTDTQYF. The rearrangement joins TRBV20-1 to TRBJ2-3, with D perhaps being TRBD1 or TRBD2 (6 bases each). Germline CDR1 and CDR2: DFQATT and SNEGSKA (reference sequence). Trimming stripped 6 bases from V and 2 bases from J, with 18 bases between. The CDR3 is 15 amino acids.

In regard to this clonotype: A read error may produce the germline difference seen at one junction end. The chain has TRBV12-3 or TRBV12-4 and TRBJ2-1; 7 nucleotides match TRBD2. The CDR3 extends over 13 amino acids. In DNA, the CDR3 is TGTGTCAGCAAGGGAGGGCCAGTCCATGAGCAGTTCTTC. Protein: CVSKGGPVHEQFF.

This clonotype has a count of ten or more. The chain is built from TRBV28 and TRBJ2-5, with 8 bases lining up with TRBD1. The length of the CDR3 is 13 residues. CDR1 is MDHEN, CDR2 SYDVKM, per germline. Losses at the gene ends were 6 bases for V and 0 bases for J; bases not matched to a gene: 0. CDR3 sequence reads: CASRGQDQETQYF. In nucleotides, the CDR3 is TGTGCCAGCAGGGGACAGGACCAAGAGACCCAGTACTTC.

The chain links TRBV9 to TRBJ2-7; 11 nucleotides line up with TRBD2. Germline lookup yields CDR1 SGDLS and CDR2 YYNGEE. CDR3 length: 15 amino acids. The junction had 9 bases not matched to a gene; V was cut back by 5 bases and J by 5 bases. This CDR3 is CASSNQPGLADEQYF. CDR3 sequence (DNA): TGTGCCAGCAGTAACCAACCGGGACTAGCGGACGAGCAGTACTTC. Full variable domain (rest looked up from reference TRBV9 and TRBJ2-7): DSGVTQTPKHLITATGQRVTLRCSPRSGDLSVYWYQQSLDQGLQFLIQYYNGEERAKGNILERFSAQQFPDLHSELNLSSLELGDSALYFCASSNQPGLADEQYFGPGTRLTVT.

The sample holds many counts of this clonotype. This chain links TRBV20-1 with TRBJ2-7; 9 bases map to TRBD1. The CDR3 covers 19 residues. Germline V gene lookup returns CDR1 DFQATT and CDR2 SNEGSKA (reference sequence). With V trimmed by 0 bases and J by 6 bases, 21 bases remained unmatched. The CDR3 coding sequence is TGCAGTGCTAGAGATCATCCGGGACAGGGATCCCCTAGGGTCCCCGAGCAGTACTTC. This gives the protein CSARDHPGQGSPRVPEQYF.

This chain joins TRBV9 and TRBJ2-1, with D unclear. The V gene's germline CDR1 is SGDLS and CDR2 YYNGEE. Between the trimmed V and J ends, which lost 3 bases and 4 bases, there was a span of 8 bases. This CDR3 spans 13 amino acids. The CDR3 spells CASSASIYNEQFF. For the CDR3, the DNA is TGTGCCAGCAGCGCGAGTATTTACAATGAGCAGTTCTTC.

This clonotype has at least ten counts. The J gene is TRBJ2-5, the V gene TRBV4-2; 8 bases map to TRBD2. CDR1 is LGHNA, CDR2 YNFKEQ, per germline. Trimming at V came to 3 bases and at J to 5 bases, leaving 8 bases not matched to a gene. CDR3 length: 15 residues. The CDR3 reads CASSQTAGVEETQYF. The CDR3 coding sequence is TGTGCCAGCAGCCAGACAGCGGGAGTCGAGGAGACCCAGTACTTC.

This chain uses TRBV20-1 with TRBJ2-3; 9 bases are a match to TRBD2. The CDR3 consists of 13 residues. V lost 1 base, J lost 8 bases, and 4 bases stayed unmatched. CDR1 is DFQATT and CDR2 is SNEGSKA in the germline V gene (reference sequence). CDR3 coding DNA: TGCAGTGCTAGAGTAGCGGGAGAAGGTACGCAGTATTTT. This codes for CSARVAGEGTQYF.

This clonotype showed up just a few times. This rearrangement joins TRBV7-9 to TRBJ2-3; D remains ambiguous. V was cut by 8 bases and J by 2 bases, with 5 bases left in between. Germline CDR1 SEHNR, CDR2 FQNEAQ (reference sequence). The CDR3 is made up of 11 amino acids. This CDR3 reads CASSTTDTQYF. The CDR3 bases are TGTGCCAGCTCTACCACAGATACGCAGTATTTT. The whole variable domain, filled in from reference TRBV7-9 and TRBJ2-3, reads DTGVSQNPRHKITKRGQNVTFRCDPISEHNRLYWYRQTLGQGPEFLTYFQNEAQLEKSRLLSDRFSAERPKGSFSTLEIQRTEQGDSAMYLCASSTTDTQYFGPGTRLTVL.

This clonotype has only a few counts. The rearrangement joins TRBV7-2 to TRBJ2-3; possibly TRBD1 or TRBD2 for D (5 bases each). CDR3 size: 15 residues. From germline, CDR1 is SGHTA and CDR2 FQGNSA. The V end was cut by 6 bases, the J end by 2 bases, with 15 bases between. For the CDR3, the DNA is TGTGCCAGCAGGATGAGAGGGGACGTCACAGATACGCAGTATTTT. Its translation is CASRMRGDVTDTQYF. Using reference TRBV7-2 and TRBJ2-3 for the parts outside the CDR3, the full variable domain is GAGVSQSPSNKVTEKGKDVELRCDPISGHTALYWYRQSLGQGLEFLIYFQGNSAPDKSGLPSDRFSAERTGGSVSTLTIQRTQQEDSAVYLCASRMRGDVTDTQYFGPGTRLTVL.

This chain connects TRBV6-2 or TRBV6-3 to TRBJ2-1; possible D gene TRBD1, 6 bases. CDR1 and CDR2 from the germline V gene are MNHEY and SVGEGT. The V and J ends lost 0 bases and 4 bases respectively, with 7 bases between them. The CDR3 contains 14 residues. CDR3 sequence reads: CASSYSTGYNEQFF. In DNA form, the CDR3 reads TGTGCCAGCAGTTACTCGACAGGTTACAATGAGCAGTTCTTC.

This clonotype was observed a single time. The rearrangement links TRBV6-4 to TRBJ2-5; D uncertain. Germline V CDR1 and CDR2: MRHNA, SNTAGT. This CDR3 spans 13 amino acids. Trimming removed 2 bases from V and 5 bases from J, with 9 bases in between. The CDR3 nucleotides are TGTGCCAGCAGTGACCCATGCTCCGAGACCCAGTACTTC. Its protein product is CASSDPCSETQYF.

This clonotype was observed a single time. This chain uses TRBV7-9 with TRBJ2-7; 7 bases fit TRBD1. This CDR3 is built from 15 residues. Per the germline V gene, CDR1 is SEHNR and CDR2 is FQNEAQ (reference sequence). The ends lost 2 bases at V and 0 bases at J; junction bases unmatched: 4. The CDR3 DNA reads TGTGCCAGCAGCTTATGGTCAGGGGGCTCCTACGAGCAGTACTTC. This gives the protein CASSLWSGGSYEQYF.

This clonotype was seen only once. The chain uses TRBV6-2 or TRBV6-3 and TRBJ1-2; 7 bases line up with TRBD1. Germline assignment: CDR1 MNHEY and CDR2 SVGEGT. V shed 2 bases and J 3 bases; nucleotides not matched to a gene: 3. There are 14 residues in the CDR3. The CDR3 spells CASSYGTVYYGYTF. The CDR3 DNA is TGTGCCAGCAGTTACGGGACAGTATACTATGGCTACACCTTC.

This chain links TRBV7-2 with TRBJ2-2, with 12 bases lining up with TRBD2. Trimming at V came to 4 bases and at J to 7 bases, leaving 4 bases not matched to a gene. The V gene's germline CDR1 is SGHTA and CDR2 FQGNSA. The CDR3 has 15 amino acids. CDR3 bases: TGTGCCAGCAGCTCACTAGCGGGAGGAGGCGGGGAGCTGTTTTTT. Amino acid sequence: CASSSLAGGGGELFF.

The chain links TRBV5-8 to TRBJ2-1; D may correspond to TRBD1 or TRBD2 (5 bases each). The CDR3 covers 15 residues. The germline V gene encodes CDR1 SGHTS and CDR2 YDEGEE. The V end was cut by 6 bases, the J end by 8 bases, with 21 bases between. The CDR3, as DNA: TGTGCCAGCACCATAACATGGGGGTCCGGGGATGAGCAGTTCTTC. Translating gives CASTITWGSGDEQFF.

This clonotype came up a few times. V and J are TRBV24-1 and TRBJ1-5; 10 bases line up with TRBD1. The trim removed 2 bases at V and 7 bases at J, leaving 7 bases unmatched. CDR3 length: 16 residues. CDR1 and CDR2 from the germline V gene are KGHDR and SFDVKD. The CDR3 spells CATSDSGTGVGQPQHF. The CDR3 DNA reads as TGTGCCACCAGTGATTCCGGGACAGGGGTTGGCCAGCCCCAGCATTTT.

In DNA, the CDR3 is TGCGCCAGCAGTGTCTCCGGAGTAGGCGGAAACACCATATATTTT. It specifies CASSVSGVGGNTIYF. The V gene is TRBV10-2, the J gene TRBJ1-3; the D is unclear. This CDR3 is 15 amino acids long. The germline CDR1 and CDR2 sequences are WSHSY and SAAADI. Trimming removed 4 bases from V and 4 bases from J, with 14 bases in between.